Detailed here is one TCR beta chain. Its antigen is undetermined. A read error may account for a junction end that differs from germline. Germline CDR1 SGHDT, CDR2 YYEEEE. This CDR3 comprises 15 residues. TCRdb keeps only in-frame clones here, not all; method: immunoSEQ multiplex PCR. The sample has about 170,000 clones, 85% to 95% seen once. This entry is derived from a study of T cell responses to AZD1222 COVID-19 vaccine. The overall study: Second-dose schedules of about 4 or about 12 weeks were combined. General study results and limits: Most donors were white British and more were female, and clonal diversity was possibly underestimated. Repertoire sampling occurred only after the peak T cell response.

This clonotype was sampled from an adult in good health. The J gene is TRBJ2-7, the V gene TRBV5-6; TRBD2 aligns across 15 bases. The sample here was peripheral blood, taken on day 0 of AZD1222 vaccination. The CDR3 coding sequence is TGTGCCAGCAGCTTGGGCCTTGGGACTAGCGGGGGGCCAACATTC. The encoded protein is CASSLGLGTSGGPTF.